These 15 T cell receptor beta chains originate from one sample sequenced in a study of patients and donors after allogeneic stem cell transplantation. Using its own MiXCR run on the RT-PCR reads, TCRdb lists one record per CDR3 protein. The sample has roughly 140,000 distinct CDR3 sequences, 37% seen once. Sequencing was carried out using blood, either unsorted or a sorted T cell fraction (not recorded which). These receptors all stem from a human donor who was either an allogeneic HSCT recipient or a stem cell or donor lymphocyte infusion donor (not recorded which). It is not recorded whose cells these are; they may come from a transplant donor.

This chain joins TRBV7-2 and TRBJ1-2; D not certain. This CDR3 has 15 amino acids. V lost 3 bases and J lost 3, with 14 bases in between. Germline V CDR1 and CDR2: SGHTA, FQGNSA. The CDR3 DNA follows: TGTGCCAGCAGCTTTGATTTGGCTCTCGACTATGGCTACACCTTC. Translating gives CASSFDLALDYGYTF.

Of note for this clonotype: One end of the junction fails to match germline, which may point to a read error. The rearrangement links TRBV20-1 to TRBJ2-5; D tentatively fits TRBD1 or TRBD2 (5 bases each). The CDR3 runs 12 residues. Germline loops: CDR1 DFQATT, CDR2 SNEGSKA (reference sequence). CDR3: CSARGEGEPQYF. In DNA, the CDR3 is TGCAGTGCCAGAGGGGAAGGGGAGCCCCAGTACTTC.

The J gene is TRBJ1-2, the V gene TRBV30, with 7 bases matching TRBD1. Germline CDR1 reads GTSNPN; CDR2 reads SVGIG (reference sequence). V trimming: 3 bases; J trimming: 4 bases; junction bases outside the gene matches: 2. There are 12 residues in the CDR3. This CDR3 reads CAWSGTAYGYTF. Here the CDR3 DNA reads TGTGCCTGGAGCGGGACAGCCTATGGCTACACCTTC.

This chain's CDR3 is CASSYRVRETQYF. The CDR3 DNA reads TGTGCCAGCAGTTACCGGGTACGGGAGACCCAGTACTTC. The chain employs TRBV6-2 or TRBV6-3 and TRBJ2-5; D is unclear. Trimming cost V 2 bases and J 5 bases, with 9 bases left between them. The CDR3 is 13 residues long. Germline CDR1 MNHEY, CDR2 SVGEGT.

V gene TRBV5-8 combines with J gene TRBJ2-1; D not resolved. Trimming stripped 2 bases from V and 0 bases from J, with 12 bases between. Germline V gives CDR1 SGHTS, CDR2 YDEGEE. The CDR3 is 16 amino acids. The CDR3 DNA reads as TGTGCCAGCAGCTTTGTTAGCTGGAGCTCCTACAATGAGCAGTTCTTC. Its translation: CASSFVSWSSYNEQFF.

This clonotype was recorded only once. The CDR3, as DNA: TGTGCCAGCAGCTCGGCCCAGGGGAACACTGAAGCTTTCTTT. This translates into CASSSAQGNTEAFF. The chain has TRBV7-9 and TRBJ1-1; a weak D match, TRBD1 (5 bases). Deletions cut 4 bases from V and 1 base from J, with 10 bases between. From germline, CDR1 is SEHNR and CDR2 FQNEAQ (reference sequence). The CDR3 has 14 residues.

The gene calls are TRBV27 and TRBJ2-3; TRBD1 matches at 7 bases. The CDR3 has 14 amino acids. CDR1 and CDR2 from the germline V gene are MNHEY and SMNVEV (reference sequence). The V segment lost 7 bases and the J segment 1 base; nucleotides outside the gene matches: 5. DNA of the CDR3: TGTGCCAGCACCTGGACAGGAGGCACAGATACGCAGTATTTT. It is translated as CASTWTGGTDTQYF.

The gene calls are TRBV12-3 or TRBV12-4 and TRBJ2-2, with D possibly TRBD2 on 5 matching bases. Trimming removed 4 bases from V and 6 bases from J, with 15 bases in between. CDR3 length: 15 residues. CDR3 amino acids: CASSSSSDWSGELFF. The CDR3 region has the DNA TGTGCCAGCAGTTCTTCCTCGGACTGGTCCGGGGAGCTGTTTTTT.

J is TRBJ1-1 and V is TRBV10-3, with unresolved D. The CDR3 extends over 14 amino acids. The V end lost 0 bases, the J end lost 1 base, and 6 bases lay between the germline ends. Germline values: CDR1 ENHRY, CDR2 SYGVKD. The CDR3 sequence: CAISESLQNTEAFF. CDR3 in DNA: TGTGCCATCAGTGAGTCCCTTCAGAACACTGAAGCTTTCTTT.

The V and J genes are TRBV12-3 or TRBV12-4 and TRBJ1-1; tentative D call: TRBD1 (5 bases). The germline V and J ends were trimmed by 5 bases and 1 base, with 14 bases remaining between them. CDR3 length equals 15 residues. The CDR3 DNA is TGTGCCAGCAGTACCCTGGGACGGACGAACACTGAAGCTTTCTTT. Protein sequence: CASSTLGRTNTEAFF.

This clonotype has just a few counts. The rearrangement joins TRBV12-3 or TRBV12-4 to TRBJ1-5; D unresolved. This CDR3 is 15 amino acids long. V lost 3 bases and J 6 bases, leaving 15 bases between the germline ends. The CDR3 region is CASSFGGPVVQPQHF. In DNA form, the CDR3 reads TGTGCCAGCAGTTTCGGAGGGCCAGTCGTTCAGCCCCAGCATTTT.

The V call is TRBV6-5, the J call TRBJ2-1, with 8 bases that match TRBD1. Germline loops: CDR1 MNHEY, CDR2 SVGAGI. V shed 5 bases and J 6 bases; nucleotides not matched to a gene: 9. The CDR3 runs to 15 residues. The CDR3 loop is CASSATGGTGNEQFF. The CDR3 DNA is TGTGCCAGCAGTGCCACAGGGGGAACGGGCAATGAGCAGTTCTTC.

The gene calls are TRBV7-9 and TRBJ1-1; 8 bases agree with TRBD1. Germline V lookup: CDR1 SEHNR, CDR2 FQNEAQ (reference sequence). Losses at the gene ends were 5 bases for V and 4 bases for J; bases not matched to a gene: 6. CDR3 length equals 14 residues. CDR3: CASSPRQGTTEAFF. For the CDR3, the DNA is TGTGCCAGCAGCCCCAGACAGGGGACCACTGAAGCTTTCTTT. Looking up the rest from reference TRBV7-9 and TRBJ1-1 gives the full variable domain: DTGVSQNPRHKITKRGQNVTFRCDPISEHNRLYWYRQTLGQGPEFLTYFQNEAQLEKSRLLSDRFSAERPKGSFSTLEIQRTEQGDSAMYLCASSPRQGTTEAFFGQGTRLTVV.

This clonotype was detected only a few times. The chain joins TRBV27 to TRBJ2-3; D unclear. This CDR3 contains 13 residues. Germline V CDR1 and CDR2: MNHEY, SMNVEV (reference sequence). V was clipped by 5 bases and J by 2 bases, with 8 bases between them. The DNA of the CDR3 is TGTGCCAGCAGTCCTCGAGCCACAGATACGCAGTATTTT. Translated, it gives CASSPRATDTQYF.

The rearrangement joins TRBV2 to TRBJ2-2; TRBD2 might be the D (5 bases). V gave up 8 bases and J gave up 6 bases, with 13 bases separating them. This CDR3 is built from 13 residues. From germline, CDR1 is SNHLY and CDR2 FYNNEI. CDR3 nucleotides: TGTGCCAGCCTTCCTTTGGAGGCCGGGGAGCTGTTTTTT. Translation gives CASLPLEAGELFF.